One T cell receptor (beta chain) is described in this entry. The data stem from a study of blood T cell repertoires in COVID-19. Study details: Some COVID-19 samples were acute and others convalescent; all came from the United States, Italy and Spain. PBMCs, B-cell-depleted T cells, or T cells were the source of the cDNA or gDNA that made up the material.

Authors' data handling: Amplification from reference gene primers served as the basis for estimated nucleated cell counts. The repertoire was sequenced with immunoSEQ multiplex PCR; TCRdb's copy has only in-frame clones and lacks some. V, J and clone size are taken as reported in that table, and D and trimming were inferred from the DNA itself. Here the sample spans about 63,000 clones, more than 85% being singletons. Sample: peripheral blood. The receptor was isolated from a man aged 45-60 years with active COVID-19.

CDR3 residues: CASGLVEQGMYADTQYF. In DNA, the CDR3 is TGTGCTAGTGGTTTGGTGGAACAGGGGATGTATGCAGATACGCAGTATTTT. The chain links TRBV12-5 to TRBJ2-3; TRBD1 agrees at 7 bases. With V trimmed by 0 bases and J by 4 bases, 10 bases remained unmatched. This CDR3 spans 17 amino acids. Germline CDR1 LGHNT, CDR2 FRNRAP. The full variable domain, rest sourced from reference TRBV12-5 and TRBJ2-3, is DARVTQTPRHKVTEMGQEVTMRCQPILGHNTVFWYRQTMMQGLELLAYFRNRAPLDDSGMPKDRFSAEMPDATLATLKIQPSEPRDSAVYFCASGLVEQGMYADTQYFGPGTRLTVL.